A selection of T cell receptor beta chains follows, all from one sample in a study of CD8+CD57+ T cells in acquired aplastic anemia. In TCRdb, the reads were re-called with MiXCR into one record per CDR3 protein. This sample has 35,000 to 45,000 distinct CDR3 sequences, with around 63% found just once. The sequenced sample consisted of sorted CD4+, CD8+, or CD8+CD57+ T cells (not recorded which) from PBMCs. The receptor set was obtained from a human donor in good health, serving as a control. Both conserved end residues are part of each CDR3. A D gene is named only where the DNA matches it firmly. Clone size, where shown, is once, few, many, or a class for clones that have expanded.

abundance,v_gene,d_gene,j_gene,CDR3nt,CDR3aa
few,TRBV25-1,TRBD1,TRBJ2-7,TGTGCCAGCAGTAAAGGACAGGGACTCTACGAGCAGTACTTC,CASSKGQGLYEQYF
few,TRBV15,-,TRBJ1-1,TGTGCCACCAGCAGAACAGGGAACACTGAAGCTTTCTTT,CATSRTGNTEAFF
-,TRBV10-3,-,TRBJ1-1,TGTGCCACCGGAGGGACTTTTGCTTTCTTT,CATGGTFAFF
-,TRBV7-9,TRBD2,TRBJ2-5,TGTGCCAGCAGCTTGAGCGGGACCCACCAAGAGATCCAGTACTTC,CASSLSGTHQEIQYF
-,TRBV7-2,TRBD1,TRBJ2-5,TGTGCCAGCAGCTTAGCGACGACAGGGGGACAAGAGACCCAGTACTTC,CASSLATTGGQETQYF
-,TRBV15,-,TRBJ1-6,TGTGCCACCAGCAGAGATGGGGCACCCCTCCACTTT,CATSRDGAPLHF
-,TRBV10-3,-,TRBJ2-5,TGTGCCATCAGTGAGAATACACAAGAGACCCAGTACTTC,CAISENTQETQYF
few,TRBV28,TRBD1,TRBJ1-1,TGTGCCAGCAGTAGGGCAGGGGGCGTCACTGAAGCTTTCTTT,CASSRAGGVTEAFF
many,TRBV5-1,-,TRBJ2-3,TGCGCCAGCAGCTTCGCCGGTGGGGGCGCGACAGATACGCAGTATTTT,CASSFAGGGATDTQYF
-,TRBV7-8,TRBD1,TRBJ2-7,TGTGCCAGCAGCAGAGGGACAGCCCCCTCCTACGAGCAGTACTTC,CASSRGTAPSYEQYF
-,TRBV7-2,-,TRBJ2-7,TGTGCCAGCAGCTTAAACCGGAGGGACGAGCAGTACTTC,CASSLNRRDEQYF
-,TRBV9,TRBD2,TRBJ2-5,TGTGCCAGCAGCGTAGGAGCGGGGGTACAAGAGACCCAGTACTTC,CASSVGAGVQETQYF
-,TRBV7-3,-,TRBJ2-1,TGTGCCAGCAGCTTAGTCCCGGATGAGCAGTTCTTC,CASSLVPDEQFF
-,TRBV12-3/TRBV12-4,-,TRBJ2-1,TGTGCCAGCAGTTTAGGGGGGGCGGGTGAGCAGTTCTTC,CASSLGGAGEQFF
few,TRBV29-1,-,TRBJ1-3,TGCAGCGTTTTAGAGCCGGGGAGCACCATATATTTT,CSVLEPGSTIYF
few,TRBV25-1,-,TRBJ2-7,TGTGCCAGCAGGGAAAAGGACGGACTTGTGTACGAGCAGTACTTC,CASREKDGLVYEQYF
-,TRBV24-1,-,TRBJ2-3,TGTGCCACCAGTGATCCGGGGACAGATACGCAGTATTTT,CATSDPGTDTQYF
-,TRBV10-2,-,TRBJ2-7,TGCGCCAGCGCGGTCCCCGGGGTCTGCGAGCAGTACTTC,CASAVPGVCEQYF
-,TRBV5-1,TRBD2,TRBJ2-3,TGCGCCAGCAGCTTGGAGGGGACTAGCACCAATACGCAGTATTTT,CASSLEGTSTNTQYF
many,TRBV14,-,TRBJ1-2,TGTGCCAGCAGCCAAGTTAAGGGTCCGGAAGGCTACACCTTC,CASSQVKGPEGYTF
-,TRBV5-6,TRBD1,TRBJ1-5,TGTGCCAGCAGCTCAGGACAGGGGGTCGATCGACAGCATTTT,CASSSGQGVDRQHF
-,TRBV9,-,TRBJ2-3,TGTGCCAGCAGCGTTCAGACAGCAGGAGATACGCAGTATTTT,CASSVQTAGDTQYF
-,TRBV7-8,-,TRBJ1-2,TGTGCCAGCAGCCCCGACAGGACCTCATATGGCTACACCTTC,CASSPDRTSYGYTF
-,TRBV20-1,-,TRBJ2-7,TGCAGTGCTAGAATGGGGCTATCCTCGTCCTACGAGCAGTACTTC,CSARMGLSSSYEQYF
medium-sized,TRBV10-3,-,TRBJ2-7,TGTGCCATCAGTGAGGCTGATTTTTGGGCAGGGGACACCTACGAGCAGTACTTC,CAISEADFWAGDTYEQYF